The 9 T cell receptor beta chains below were found in one sample sequenced in a study of cytomegalovirus exposure and HLA in healthy donors. PCR used 60 Vbeta primers and 13 Jbeta primers. Using immunoSEQ multiplex PCR, the repertoire was profiled, and TCRdb retains in-frame clones only, with some absent. This repertoire comprises 21,000 or so clones; its ten largest clones make up 22%. Sequencing used PBMCs. Every receptor here comes from a man in his sixties in good health and CMV-seropositive.

On this clone itself: Germline and junction disagree at one end, which may indicate a read error. This chain connects TRBV15 to TRBJ1-2; D is unresolved. The CDR3 is made up of 11 amino acids. CDR1 is LNHNV and CDR2 is YYDKDF in the germline V gene (reference sequence). The CDR3 nucleotides read TGCACCAGGCAGACGAGTAAGGGCTACACCTTC. Amino acid sequence: CTRQTSKGYTF.

The chain links TRBV11-2 to TRBJ1-2; weak D call: TRBD1 (6 bases). The V end lost 0 bases, the J end lost 6 bases, and 11 bases lay between the germline ends. CDR3 length: 14 amino acids. CDR1 is SGHAT, CDR2 FQNNGV, per germline. CDR3 bases: TGTGCCAGCAGCTTAGAACCGACAGGCAATGGCTACACCTTC. Translation: CASSLEPTGNGYTF.

The chain combines TRBV7-6 with TRBJ2-1; the match to TRBD2 covers 8 bases. The junction had 8 bases not matched to a gene; V was cut back by 3 bases and J by 4 bases. Germline V gene sequence: CDR1 SGHVS, CDR2 FNYEAQ. The CDR3 is 16 amino acids. The CDR3 spells CASSLRSGGTYNEQFF. The CDR3 nucleotides are TGTGCCAGCAGCTTGCGGAGCGGGGGAACTTACAATGAGCAGTTCTTC.

The chain recombines TRBV11-3 with TRBJ2-2, with 8 bases fitting TRBD2. V was pared by 10 bases and J by 3 bases, with 13 bases of the junction left unmatched. Per germline, CDR1 SGHNT and CDR2 YENEEA. This CDR3 is 16 amino acids long. As DNA, the CDR3 is TGTGCCACCCAGAGGGCGGGAGGTAATTACACCGGGGAGCTGTTTTTT. Protein: CATQRAGGNYTGELFF.

The gene calls are TRBV5-1 and TRBJ2-7; 9 nucleotides line up with TRBD2. CDR1 is SGHRS and CDR2 is YFSETQ in the germline V gene. This CDR3 region has 15 residues. Unmatched junction bases numbered 7, after V lost 2 bases and J lost 4 bases. The CDR3 DNA reads as TGCGCCAGCAGCTTTATTGCTAGCGGGAAATACGAGCAGTACTTC. Its protein product is CASSFIASGKYEQYF.

This chain joins TRBV18 and TRBJ2-6; D uncertain. Germline CDR1 KGHSH, CDR2 LQKENI. V gave up 1 base and J gave up 2 bases, with 6 bases separating them. The CDR3 length is 15 residues. The CDR3 coding sequence is TGTGCCAGCTCACCACTGCGAGCTGGGGCCAACGTCCTGACTTTC. Protein: CASSPLRAGANVLTF.

V usage is TRBV30 and J usage is TRBJ2-4, with D possibly being TRBD1 (7 bases). The germline CDR1 and CDR2 sequences are GTSNPN and SVGIG (reference sequence). V was cut by 3 bases and J by 0 bases, with 27 bases left in between. CDR3 length: 20 amino acids. CDR3 sequence (DNA): TGTGCCTGGAGGGGAAACAGGGGTCGGACTACTCTCCGAGCCAAAAACATTCAGTACTTC. Amino acid sequence: CAWRGNRGRTTLRAKNIQYF. Supplemented by reference TRBV30 and TRBJ2-4, the full variable domain reads SQTIHQWPATLVQPVGSPLSLECTVEGTSNPNLYWYRQAAGRGLQLLFYSVGIGQISSEVPQNLSASRPQDRQFILSSKKLLLSDSGFYLCAWRGNRGRTTLRAKNIQYFGAGTRLSVL.

The V and J genes are TRBV29-1 and TRBJ2-5, with TRBD2 matching over 7 bases. The CDR3 has 14 residues. Unmatched junction bases numbered 7, after V lost 2 bases and J lost 4 bases. The germline gives CDR1 SQVTM, CDR2 ANQGSEA. The CDR3 coding sequence is TGCAGCGTTGAACCCGGGGGGATTATAGAGACCCAGTACTTC. This sequence encodes CSVEPGGIIETQYF.

The rearrangement joins TRBV20-1 to TRBJ2-7; TRBD2 matches at 8 bases. This CDR3 is 11 amino acids long. The trim removed 3 bases at V and 8 bases at J, leaving 3 bases unmatched. Germline V gene data show CDR1 as DFQATT and CDR2 as SNEGSKA (reference sequence). DNA of the CDR3: TGCAGTGCTAGGAGCGGGAGCCAGCAGTACTTC. It yields the protein CSARSGSQQYF.